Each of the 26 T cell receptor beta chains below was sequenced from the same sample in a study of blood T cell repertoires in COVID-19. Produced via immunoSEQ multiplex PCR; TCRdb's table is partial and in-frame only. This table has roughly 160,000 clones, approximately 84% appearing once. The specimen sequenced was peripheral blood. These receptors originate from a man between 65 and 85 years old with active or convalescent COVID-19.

The CDR3 region is CASSLKRVEQFF. CDR3 bases: TGTGCCAGCAGTTTAAAACGAGTGGAGCAGTTCTTC. The chain uses TRBV12-3 or TRBV12-4 and TRBJ2-1; no clear D. This CDR3 region has 12 residues. V was pared by 2 bases and J by 10 bases, with 9 bases between.

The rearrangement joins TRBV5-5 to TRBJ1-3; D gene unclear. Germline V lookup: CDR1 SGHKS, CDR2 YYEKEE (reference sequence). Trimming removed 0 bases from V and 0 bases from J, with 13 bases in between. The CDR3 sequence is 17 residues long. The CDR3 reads CASSLVELLSSGNTIYF. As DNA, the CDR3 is TGTGCCAGCAGCTTGGTCGAACTACTGAGCTCTGGAAACACCATATATTTT.

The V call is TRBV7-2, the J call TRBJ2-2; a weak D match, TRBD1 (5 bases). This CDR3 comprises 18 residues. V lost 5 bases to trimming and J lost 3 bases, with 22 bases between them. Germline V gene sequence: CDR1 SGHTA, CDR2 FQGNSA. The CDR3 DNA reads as TGTGCCAGCAGCCCACCCTGGGCGCAGGGCAGCGACACCGGGGAGCTGTTTTTT. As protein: CASSPPWAQGSDTGELFF. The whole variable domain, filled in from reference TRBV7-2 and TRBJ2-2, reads GAGVSQSPSNKVTEKGKDVELRCDPISGHTALYWYRQSLGQGLEFLIYFQGNSAPDKSGLPSDRFSAERTGGSVSTLTIQRTQQEDSAVYLCASSPPWAQGSDTGELFFGEGSRLTVL.

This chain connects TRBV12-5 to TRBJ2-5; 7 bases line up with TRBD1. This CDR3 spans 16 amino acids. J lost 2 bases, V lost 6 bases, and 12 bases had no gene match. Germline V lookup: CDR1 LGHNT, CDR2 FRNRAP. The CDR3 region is CASGPGQALLQETQYF. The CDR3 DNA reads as TGTGCTAGTGGGCCTGGACAGGCCCTCCTACAAGAGACCCAGTACTTC.

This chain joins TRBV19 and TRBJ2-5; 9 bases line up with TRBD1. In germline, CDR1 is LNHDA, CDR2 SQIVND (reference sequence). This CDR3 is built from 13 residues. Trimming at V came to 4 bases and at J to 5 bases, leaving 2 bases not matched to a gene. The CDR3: CASSRTGVETQYF. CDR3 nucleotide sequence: TGTGCCAGTAGTAGGACAGGGGTGGAGACCCAGTACTTC.

The CDR3 nucleotides are TGCGCCAGCAGCCAGGGGACAGGGGATCGGAGTCAGCCCCAGCATTTT. Residues: CASSQGTGDRSQPQHF. V gene TRBV4-1 combines with J gene TRBJ1-5; 10 positions match TRBD1. Per germline, CDR1 MGHRA and CDR2 YSYEKL. The CDR3 is made up of 16 amino acids. After removal of 3 bases from V and 6 bases from J, the junction contained 8 bases not matched to a gene.

The CDR3 here is CASSLGGTGEVRKNIQYF. The CDR3 DNA reads TGTGCCAGCAGCTTAGGCGGGACAGGGGAGGTTCGGAAAAACATTCAGTACTTC. The chain combines TRBV11-2 with TRBJ2-4; 10 bases are shared with TRBD1. Trimming at V came to 1 base and at J to 4 bases, leaving 10 bases not matched to a gene. The length of the CDR3 is 18 residues. CDR1 and CDR2 from the germline V gene are SGHAT and FQNNGV. The whole variable domain, remainder taken from reference TRBV11-2 and TRBJ2-4, is EAGVAQSPRYKIIEKRQSVAFWCNPISGHATLYWYQQILGQGPKLLIQFQNNGVVDDSQLPKDRFSAERLKGVDSTLKIQPAKLEDSAVYLCASSLGGTGEVRKNIQYFGAGTRLSVL.

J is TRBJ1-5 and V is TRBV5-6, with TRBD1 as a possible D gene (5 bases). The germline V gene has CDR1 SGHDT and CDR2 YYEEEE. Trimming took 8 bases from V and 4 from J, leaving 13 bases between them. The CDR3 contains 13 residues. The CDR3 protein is CASSGGGNQPQHF. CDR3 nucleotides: TGTGCCAGTTCGGGGGGTGGGAATCAGCCCCAGCATTTT.

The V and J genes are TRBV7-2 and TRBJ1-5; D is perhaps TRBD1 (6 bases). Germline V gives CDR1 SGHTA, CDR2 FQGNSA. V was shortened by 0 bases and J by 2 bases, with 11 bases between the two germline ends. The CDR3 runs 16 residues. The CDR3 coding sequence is TGTGCCAGCAGCTTAGCTACAGGGTTTGGCAATCAGCCCCAGCATTTT. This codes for CASSLATGFGNQPQHF. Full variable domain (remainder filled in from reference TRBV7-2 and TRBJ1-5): GAGVSQSPSNKVTEKGKDVELRCDPISGHTALYWYRQSLGQGLEFLIYFQGNSAPDKSGLPSDRFSAERTGGSVSTLTIQRTQQEDSAVYLCASSLATGFGNQPQHFGDGTRLSIL.

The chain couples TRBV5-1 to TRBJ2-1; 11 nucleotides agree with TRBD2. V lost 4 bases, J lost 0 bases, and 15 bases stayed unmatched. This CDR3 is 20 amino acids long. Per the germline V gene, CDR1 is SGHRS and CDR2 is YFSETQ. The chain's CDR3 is CASSPLGGSGGASSYNEQFF. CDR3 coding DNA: TGCGCCAGCAGCCCCCTCGGGGGTAGCGGGGGGGCTAGCTCCTACAATGAGCAGTTCTTC.

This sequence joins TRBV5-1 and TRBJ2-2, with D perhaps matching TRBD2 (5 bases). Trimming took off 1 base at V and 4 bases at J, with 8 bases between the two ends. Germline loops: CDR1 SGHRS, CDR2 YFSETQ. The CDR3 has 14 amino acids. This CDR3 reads CASSLIRGTGELFF. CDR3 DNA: TGCGCCAGCAGCTTGATTCGGGGCACCGGGGAGCTGTTTTTT.

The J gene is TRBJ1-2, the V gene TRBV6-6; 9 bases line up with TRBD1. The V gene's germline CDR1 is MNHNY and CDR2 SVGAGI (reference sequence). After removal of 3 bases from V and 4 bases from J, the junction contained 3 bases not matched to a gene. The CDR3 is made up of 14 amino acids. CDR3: CASSYGQGIYGYTF. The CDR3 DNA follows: TGTGCCAGCAGTTATGGACAGGGGATCTATGGCTACACCTTC.

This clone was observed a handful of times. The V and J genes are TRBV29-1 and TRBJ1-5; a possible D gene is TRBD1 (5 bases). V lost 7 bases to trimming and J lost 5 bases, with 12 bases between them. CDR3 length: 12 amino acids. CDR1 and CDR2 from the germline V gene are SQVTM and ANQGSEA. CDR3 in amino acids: CSAGGGDQPQHF. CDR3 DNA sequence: TGCAGCGCCGGTGGGGGGGATCAGCCCCAGCATTTT.

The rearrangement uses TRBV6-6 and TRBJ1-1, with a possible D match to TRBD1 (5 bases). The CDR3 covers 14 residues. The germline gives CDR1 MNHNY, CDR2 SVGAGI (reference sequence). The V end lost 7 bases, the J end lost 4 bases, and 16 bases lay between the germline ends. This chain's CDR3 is CASNTRGGITEAFF. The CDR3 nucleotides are TGTGCCAGCAATACCCGGGGGGGGATCACTGAAGCTTTCTTT.

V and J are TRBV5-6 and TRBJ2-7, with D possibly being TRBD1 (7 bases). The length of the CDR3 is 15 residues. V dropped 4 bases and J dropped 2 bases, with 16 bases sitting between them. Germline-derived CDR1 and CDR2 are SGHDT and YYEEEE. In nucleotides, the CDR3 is TGTGCCAGCAGCCCGGGGGACAGTAGACCCTACGAGCAGTACTTC. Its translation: CASSPGDSRPYEQYF.

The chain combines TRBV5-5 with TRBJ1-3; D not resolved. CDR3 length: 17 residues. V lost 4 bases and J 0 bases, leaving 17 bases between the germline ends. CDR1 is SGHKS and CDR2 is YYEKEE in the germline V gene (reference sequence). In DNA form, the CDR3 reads TGTGCCAGCAGCCTCACCGACCAACAGAGCTCTGGAAACACCATATATTTT. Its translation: CASSLTDQQSSGNTIYF. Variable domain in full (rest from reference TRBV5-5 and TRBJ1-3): DAGVTQSPTHLIKTRGQQVTLRCSPISGHKSVSWYQQVLGQGPQFIFQYYEKEERGRGNFPDRFSARQFPNYSSELNVNALLLGDSALYLCASSLTDQQSSGNTIYFGEGSWLTVV.

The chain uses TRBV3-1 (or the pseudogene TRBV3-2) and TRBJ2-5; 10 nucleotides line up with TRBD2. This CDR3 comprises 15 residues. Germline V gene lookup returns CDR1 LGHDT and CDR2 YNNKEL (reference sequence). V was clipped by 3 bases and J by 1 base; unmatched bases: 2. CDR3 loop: CASSQVAGGQETQYF. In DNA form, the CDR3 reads TGTGCCAGCAGCCAGGTAGCGGGAGGCCAAGAGACCCAGTACTTC.

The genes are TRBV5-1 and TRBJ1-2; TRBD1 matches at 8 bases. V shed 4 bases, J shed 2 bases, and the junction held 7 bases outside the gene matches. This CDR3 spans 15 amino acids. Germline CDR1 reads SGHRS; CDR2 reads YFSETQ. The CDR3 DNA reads TGCGCCAGCAGCCCAGGACAGGGTGACAACTATGGCTACACCTTC. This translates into CASSPGQGDNYGYTF.

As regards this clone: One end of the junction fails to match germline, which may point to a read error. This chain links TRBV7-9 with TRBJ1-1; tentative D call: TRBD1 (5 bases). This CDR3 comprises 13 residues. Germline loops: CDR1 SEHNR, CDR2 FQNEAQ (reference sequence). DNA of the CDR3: TGTGCCAGCAGCCTCGGGTCAATGGGTAGACAGAACTTT. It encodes CASSLGSMGRQNF.

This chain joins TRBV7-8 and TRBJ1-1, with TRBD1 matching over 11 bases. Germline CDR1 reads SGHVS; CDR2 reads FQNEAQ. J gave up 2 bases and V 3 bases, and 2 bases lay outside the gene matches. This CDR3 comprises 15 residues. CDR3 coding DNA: TGTGCCAGCAGCTTGGGGACAGGGGGTAACACTGAAGCTTTCTTT. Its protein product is CASSLGTGGNTEAFF.

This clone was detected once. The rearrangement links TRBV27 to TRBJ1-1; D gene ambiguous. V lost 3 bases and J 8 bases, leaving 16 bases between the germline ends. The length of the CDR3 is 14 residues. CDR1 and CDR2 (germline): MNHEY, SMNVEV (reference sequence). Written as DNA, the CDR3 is TGTGCCAGCAGTTTTTCATTGGTGTCAGGCGAAGCTTTCTTT. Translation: CASSFSLVSGEAFF.

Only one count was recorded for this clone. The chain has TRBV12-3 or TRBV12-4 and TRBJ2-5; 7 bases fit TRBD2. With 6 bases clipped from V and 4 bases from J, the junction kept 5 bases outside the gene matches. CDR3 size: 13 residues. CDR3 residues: CASSKRGGETQYF. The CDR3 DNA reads TGTGCCAGCAGCAAGCGGGGAGGAGAGACCCAGTACTTC.

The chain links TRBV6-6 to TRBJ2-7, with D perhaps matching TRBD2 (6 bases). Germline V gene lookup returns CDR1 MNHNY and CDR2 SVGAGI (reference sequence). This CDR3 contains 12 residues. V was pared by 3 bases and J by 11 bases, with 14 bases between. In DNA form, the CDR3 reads TGTGCCAGCAGTTATGAAGCTCCGGGGGAGTACTTC. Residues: CASSYEAPGEYF.

The CDR3 region is CASSYSDRGETQYF. CDR3 sequence (DNA): TGTGCCAGCAGTTACTCTGACAGGGGTGAGACCCAGTACTTC. This rearrangement joins TRBV6-5 to TRBJ2-5, with 8 nucleotides matching TRBD1. Germline values: CDR1 MNHEY, CDR2 SVGAGI. The CDR3 has 14 residues. Trimming cost V 0 bases and J 5 bases; bases outside gene matches: 2.

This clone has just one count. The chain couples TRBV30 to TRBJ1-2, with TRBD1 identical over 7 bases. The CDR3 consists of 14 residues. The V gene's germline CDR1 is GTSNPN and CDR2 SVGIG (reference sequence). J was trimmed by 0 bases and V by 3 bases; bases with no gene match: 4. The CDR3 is CAWSSGGANYGYTF. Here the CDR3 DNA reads TGTGCCTGGAGCTCAGGGGGAGCTAACTATGGCTACACCTTC.

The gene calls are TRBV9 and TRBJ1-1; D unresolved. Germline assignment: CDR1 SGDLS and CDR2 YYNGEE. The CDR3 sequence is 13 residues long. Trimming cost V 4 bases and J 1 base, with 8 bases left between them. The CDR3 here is CASSRRENTEAFF. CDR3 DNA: TGTGCCAGCAGCCGACGGGAGAACACTGAAGCTTTCTTT.